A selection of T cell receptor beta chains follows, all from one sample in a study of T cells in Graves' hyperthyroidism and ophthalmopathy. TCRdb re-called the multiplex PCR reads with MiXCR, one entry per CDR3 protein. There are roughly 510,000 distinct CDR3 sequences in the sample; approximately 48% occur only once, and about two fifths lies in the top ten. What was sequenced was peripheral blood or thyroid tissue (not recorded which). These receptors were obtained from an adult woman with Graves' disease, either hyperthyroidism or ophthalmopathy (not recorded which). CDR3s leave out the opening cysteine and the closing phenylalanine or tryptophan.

CDR3aa: ASSPGLAGVGETQY
v_gene: TRBV7-2
len: 14
j_gene: TRBJ2-5

CDR3aa: ATSDTGTQETQY
v_gene: TRBV24-1
len: 12
j_gene: TRBJ2-5

CDR3aa: ASSLAGAGGSFGYT
v_gene: TRBV7-8
len: 14
j_gene: TRBJ1-2

CDR3aa: ASRPSYSQETQY
v_gene: TRBV6-6
len: 12
j_gene: TRBJ2-5

CDR3aa: ASSYKTYANTEAF
v_gene: TRBV6-5
len: 13
j_gene: TRBJ1-1

CDR3aa: SAVLAGQETQY
v_gene: TRBV20-1
len: 11
j_gene: TRBJ2-5

CDR3aa: ASSVKRGSYNEQF
v_gene: TRBV2
len: 13
j_gene: TRBJ2-1

CDR3aa: ASSAVTGTGNTIY
v_gene: TRBV5-1
len: 13
j_gene: TRBJ1-3

CDR3aa: ATSDLRDRRQETQY
v_gene: TRBV24-1
len: 14
j_gene: TRBJ2-5

CDR3aa: SVVLQPKGVSGANVLT
v_gene: TRBV29-1
len: 16
j_gene: TRBJ2-6

CDR3aa: ASSRMGATNEKLF
v_gene: TRBV12-3/TRBV12-4
len: 13
j_gene: TRBJ1-4

CDR3aa: ASSGRDTKFQETQY
v_gene: TRBV7-9
len: 14
j_gene: TRBJ2-5

CDR3aa: ASSPLRGGELF
v_gene: TRBV7-3
len: 11
j_gene: TRBJ2-2

CDR3aa: ASSLEVNGETQY
v_gene: TRBV11-2
len: 12
j_gene: TRBJ2-5

CDR3aa: AISDPPELAGSSGANVLT
v_gene: TRBV10-3
len: 18
j_gene: TRBJ2-6

CDR3aa: SISESEGTVVAEKLF
v_gene: TRBV10-3
len: 15
j_gene: TRBJ1-4

CDR3aa: AIATGDEETQY
v_gene: TRBV10-3
len: 11
j_gene: TRBJ2-5

CDR3aa: ASTKGTGALYGYT
v_gene: TRBV10-2
len: 13
j_gene: TRBJ1-2

CDR3aa: ASSEPASGRNTGELF
v_gene: TRBV2
len: 15
j_gene: TRBJ2-2

CDR3aa: ASSQRLGQEQETQY
v_gene: TRBV4-1
len: 14
j_gene: TRBJ2-5

CDR3aa: SAGVGQGGTQY
v_gene: TRBV20-1
len: 11
j_gene: TRBJ2-5